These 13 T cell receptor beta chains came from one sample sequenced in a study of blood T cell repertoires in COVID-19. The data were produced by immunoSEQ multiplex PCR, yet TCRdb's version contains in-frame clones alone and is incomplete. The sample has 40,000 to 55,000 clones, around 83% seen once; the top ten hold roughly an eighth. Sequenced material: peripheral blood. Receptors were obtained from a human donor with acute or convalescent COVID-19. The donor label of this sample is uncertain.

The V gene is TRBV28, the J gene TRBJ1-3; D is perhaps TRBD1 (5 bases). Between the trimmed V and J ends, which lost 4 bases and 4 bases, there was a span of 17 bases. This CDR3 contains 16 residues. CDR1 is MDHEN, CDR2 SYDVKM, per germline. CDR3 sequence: CASSSGLGVGGNTIYF. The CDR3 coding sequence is TGTGCCAGCAGTTCCGGGCTAGGGGTGGGAGGAAACACCATATATTTT.

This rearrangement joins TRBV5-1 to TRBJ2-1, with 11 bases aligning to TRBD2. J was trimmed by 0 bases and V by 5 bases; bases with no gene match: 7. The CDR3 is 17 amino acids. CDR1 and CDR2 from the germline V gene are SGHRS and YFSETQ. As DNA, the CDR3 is TGCGCCAGCAGATTGACTAGCGGGGAGAGCTCCTACAATGAGCAGTTCTTC. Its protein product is CASRLTSGESSYNEQFF.

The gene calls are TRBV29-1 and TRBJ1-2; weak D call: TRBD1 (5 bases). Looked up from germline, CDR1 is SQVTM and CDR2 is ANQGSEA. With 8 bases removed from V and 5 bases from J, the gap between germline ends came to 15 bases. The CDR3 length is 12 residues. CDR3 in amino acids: CSSRSGGYGYTF. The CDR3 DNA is TGCAGCTCTCGAAGCGGGGGGTATGGCTACACCTTC. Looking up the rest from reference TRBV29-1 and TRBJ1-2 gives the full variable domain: SAVISQKPSRDICQRGTSLTIQCQVDSQVTMMFWYRQQPGQSLTLIATANQGSEATYESGFVIDKFPISRPNLTFSTLTVSNMSPEDSSIYLCSSRSGGYGYTFGSGTRLTVV.

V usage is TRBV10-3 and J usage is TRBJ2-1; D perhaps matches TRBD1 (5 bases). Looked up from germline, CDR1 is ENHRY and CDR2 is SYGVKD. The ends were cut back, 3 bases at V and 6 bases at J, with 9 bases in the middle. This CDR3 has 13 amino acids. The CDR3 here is CAISDQGGNEQFF. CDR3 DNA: TGTGCCATCAGTGACCAGGGTGGCAATGAGCAGTTCTTC.

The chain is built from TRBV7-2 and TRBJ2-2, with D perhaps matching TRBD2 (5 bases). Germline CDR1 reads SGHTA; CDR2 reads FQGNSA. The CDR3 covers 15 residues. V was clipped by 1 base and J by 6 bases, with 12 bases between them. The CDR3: CASSLVAGIPGELFF. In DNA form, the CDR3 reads TGTGCCAGCAGCTTAGTCGCCGGGATCCCCGGGGAGCTGTTTTTT.

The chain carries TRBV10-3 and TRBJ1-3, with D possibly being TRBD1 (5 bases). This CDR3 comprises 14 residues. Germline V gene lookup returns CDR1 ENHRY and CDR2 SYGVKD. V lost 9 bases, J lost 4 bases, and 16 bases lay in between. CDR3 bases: TGTGCCATTGCCCTCGGGACTTCAGGAAACACCATATATTTT. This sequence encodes CAIALGTSGNTIYF.

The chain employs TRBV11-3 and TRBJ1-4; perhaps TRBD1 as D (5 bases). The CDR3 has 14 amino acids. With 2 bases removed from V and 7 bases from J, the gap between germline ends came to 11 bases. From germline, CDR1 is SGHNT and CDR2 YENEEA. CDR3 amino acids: CASSLPGLTEKLFF. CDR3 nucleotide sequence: TGTGCCAGCAGCTTACCAGGGTTGACTGAAAAACTGTTTTTT.

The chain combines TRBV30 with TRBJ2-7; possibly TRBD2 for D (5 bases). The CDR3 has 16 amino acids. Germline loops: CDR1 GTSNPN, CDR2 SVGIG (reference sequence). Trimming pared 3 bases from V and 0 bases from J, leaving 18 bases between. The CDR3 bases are TGTGCCTGGAGGCCCCTCGGGATCGGCAACTCCTACGAGCAGTACTTC. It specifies CAWRPLGIGNSYEQYF.

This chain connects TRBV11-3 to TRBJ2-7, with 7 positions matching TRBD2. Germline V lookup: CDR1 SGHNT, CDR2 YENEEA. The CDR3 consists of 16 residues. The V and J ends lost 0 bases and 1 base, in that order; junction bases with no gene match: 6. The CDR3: CASSLDSRGGSYEQYF. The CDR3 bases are TGTGCCAGCAGCTTAGATTCGAGGGGAGGGTCCTACGAGCAGTACTTC.

The CDR3 reads CASSSPQGAGNQPQHF. CDR3 in DNA: TGTGCCAGCAGTTCACCACAGGGCGCGGGCAATCAGCCCCAGCATTTT. This chain joins TRBV28 and TRBJ1-5; possible D gene TRBD1, 6 bases. Between the trimmed V and J ends, which lost 4 bases and 2 bases, there was a span of 15 bases. Germline-derived CDR1 and CDR2 are MDHEN and SYDVKM. This CDR3 comprises 16 residues.

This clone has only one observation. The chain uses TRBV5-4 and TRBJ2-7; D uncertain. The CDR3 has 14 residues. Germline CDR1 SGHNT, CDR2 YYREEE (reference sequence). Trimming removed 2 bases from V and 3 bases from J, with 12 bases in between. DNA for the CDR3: TGTGCCAGCAGCTTTAGTACCGGTTTCTACGAGCAGTACTTC. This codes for CASSFSTGFYEQYF.

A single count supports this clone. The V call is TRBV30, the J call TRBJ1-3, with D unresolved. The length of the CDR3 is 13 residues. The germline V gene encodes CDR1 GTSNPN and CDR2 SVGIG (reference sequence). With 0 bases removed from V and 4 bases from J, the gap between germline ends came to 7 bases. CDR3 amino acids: CAWSVAGGNTIYF. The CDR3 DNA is TGTGCCTGGAGTGTAGCGGGGGGAAACACCATATATTTT.

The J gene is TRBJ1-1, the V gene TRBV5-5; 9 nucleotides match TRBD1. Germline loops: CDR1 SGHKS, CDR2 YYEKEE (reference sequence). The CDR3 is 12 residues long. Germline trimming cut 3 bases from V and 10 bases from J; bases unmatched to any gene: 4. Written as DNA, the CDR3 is TGTGCCAGCAGCTCCCAGACAGGGGGAGCTTTCTTT. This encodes CASSSQTGGAFF.